This TCR beta chain emerged from a study of radiation and T cells in renal cell carcinoma. Libraries were prepared by immunoSEQ multiplex PCR; TCRdb keeps only in-frame clonotypes and omits some of them. The data show tens of thousands of clones, approximately 54% seen once. The sample holds a few counts of this clone. Treatment meaning: treatment-naive control, cytoreductive nephrectomy. The CDR3 spans 11 residues. CDR1 and CDR2 (germline): SGHDT, YYEEEE. V lost 1 base and J 6 bases, leaving 5 bases between the germline ends. This chain connects TRBV5-6 to TRBJ2-7; possible D gene TRBD2, 5 bases. The sequences come from tumor tissue, collected from a patient whose treatment was nephrectomy without radiotherapy. This TCR came from a human donor with renal cell carcinoma. The CDR3 here is CASSLRGEQYF. CDR3 in DNA: TGTGCCAGCAGCTTGCGGGGCGAGCAGTACTTC.